The present T cell receptor (beta chain) was sequenced within a study of OX40 agonist ivuxolimab in advanced cancers. About the study: The mean age was roughly 60 years, ranging from about 23 to 79, with about 87% of participants male.

Produced via immunoSEQ multiplex PCR; TCRdb's table is partial and in-frame only. The data hold under 15,000 clones, with approximately 76% observed a single time. Germline-derived CDR1 and CDR2 are SGHTA and FQGNSA. Trimming stripped 3 bases from V and 1 base from J, with 1 base between. The CDR3 covers 11 residues. The sequence was collected from an adult with an advanced solid tumor such as melanoma, head and neck, liver or kidney cancer. This sample comprised CD4+ or CD8+ T cells sorted from blood, obtained in a trial of the OX40 agonist ivuxolimab. This chain uses TRBV7-2 with TRBJ2-7; no reliable D call. The CDR3 region is CASSFSYEQYF. The CDR3 DNA reads as TGTGCCAGCAGCTTTTCCTACGAGCAGTACTTC.